One and the same sample provided the 26 T cell receptor beta chains below, sequenced in a study of OX40 agonist ivuxolimab in advanced cancers. Sequencing was performed with immunoSEQ multiplex PCR; in TCRdb, only in-frame clones are kept and a portion is missing. Among some 76,000 clones listed, around four fifths were seen once. This sample comprised CD4+ or CD8+ T cells sorted from blood, obtained in a trial of the OX40 agonist ivuxolimab. All receptors derive from an adult with an advanced solid tumor such as melanoma, head and neck, liver or kidney cancer.

V and J are TRBV6-5 and TRBJ1-4, with 7 bases that match TRBD1. Germline V CDR1 and CDR2: MNHEY, SVGAGI. After removal of 6 bases from V and 4 bases from J, the junction contained 5 bases not matched to a gene. The CDR3 runs 14 residues. CDR3 amino acids: CASRNRGRNEKLFF. The DNA for the CDR3 is TGTGCCAGCAGGAACAGGGGTCGTAATGAAAAACTGTTTTTT.

The rearrangement joins TRBV6-5 to TRBJ2-5; 9 bases fit TRBD1. Looked up from germline, CDR1 is MNHEY and CDR2 is SVGAGI. V lost 6 bases to trimming and J lost 3 bases; unmatched junction nucleotides: 8. The CDR3 runs to 15 residues. CDR3 nucleotides: TGTGCCAGCAGCTCCTATGACAGGGGGGAAGAGACCCAGTACTTC. Translation: CASSSYDRGEETQYF.

The chain links TRBV5-1 to TRBJ2-3, with D uncertain. Trimming pared 1 base from V and 2 bases from J, leaving 8 bases between. This CDR3 is built from 14 residues. Germline V lookup: CDR1 SGHRS, CDR2 YFSETQ. The CDR3 DNA is TGCGCCAGCAGCTTGTCACAAGTCACAGATACGCAGTATTTT. Protein: CASSLSQVTDTQYF.

This chain uses TRBV9 with TRBJ2-2, with D uncertain. The CDR3 totals 14 residues. The V gene's germline CDR1 is SGDLS and CDR2 YYNGEE. Trimming shortened V by 0 bases and J by 1 base, and 4 bases separated the two germline ends. The CDR3 DNA sequence: TGTGCCAGCAGCGTAGCAGTGAACACCGGGGAGCTGTTTTTT. It is translated as CASSVAVNTGELFF.

V and J are TRBV4-2 and TRBJ2-1; TRBD2 matches at 15 bases. V was pared by 5 bases and J by 8 bases, with 7 bases of the junction left unmatched. This CDR3 region has 16 residues. Germline V CDR1 and CDR2: LGHNA, YNFKEQ. The CDR3 DNA is TGTGCCAGCAGCTCCCGGACTAGCGGGAGGGCACATGAGCAGTTCTTC. This encodes CASSSRTSGRAHEQFF.

The CDR3 DNA follows: TGTGCCAGCTCATCGCTAGTAGCGGGGGGCACAGATACGCAGTATTTT. Translated: CASSSLVAGGTDTQYF. The chain employs TRBV18 and TRBJ2-3, with 9 bases lining up with TRBD2. V shed 5 bases and J 1 base; nucleotides not matched to a gene: 7. This CDR3 has 16 amino acids. Germline CDR1 and CDR2: KGHSH and LQKENI.

The gene calls are TRBV18 and TRBJ1-1; 8 bases are a match to TRBD1. Germline CDR1 reads KGHSH; CDR2 reads LQKENI. The trim removed 3 bases at V and 4 bases at J, leaving 7 bases unmatched. CDR3 length: 15 residues. The CDR3 loop reads CASSPGSGQGTEAFF. The CDR3 DNA reads as TGTGCCAGCTCACCGGGGTCAGGACAGGGCACTGAAGCTTTCTTT.

V gene TRBV5-1 combines with J gene TRBJ2-7, with 7 nucleotides matching TRBD1. The V segment lost 4 bases and the J segment 4 bases; nucleotides outside the gene matches: 8. Per germline, CDR1 SGHRS and CDR2 YFSETQ. The CDR3 runs to 14 residues. The CDR3 loop reads CASSRGTEQYEQYF. CDR3 bases: TGCGCCAGCAGCCGTGGGACAGAACAGTACGAGCAGTACTTC.

This clone came up a few times. CDR3 nucleotide sequence: TGTGCCAGCAGCTTTGTGCAGGGAGGATCACCCCTCCACTTT. Amino acids: CASSFVQGGSPLHF. The V gene is TRBV7-9, the J gene TRBJ1-6; TRBD1 is a possible D gene (5 bases). Germline V gene sequence: CDR1 SEHNR, CDR2 FQNEAQ (reference sequence). The V end was cut by 3 bases, the J end by 10 bases, with 13 bases between. The CDR3 consists of 14 residues.

This chain's CDR3 is CASSFGLAGYNEQFF. The CDR3, as DNA: TGTGCCAGCAGCTTCGGACTAGCGGGGTACAATGAGCAGTTCTTC. The chain is built from TRBV9 and TRBJ2-1, with 12 positions matching TRBD2. CDR1 and CDR2 from the germline V gene are SGDLS and YYNGEE. J gave up 4 bases and V 4 bases, and 3 bases lay outside the gene matches. This CDR3 has 15 amino acids.

The rearrangement uses TRBV11-2 and TRBJ2-7; 12 bases fit TRBD2. With 3 bases clipped from V and 3 bases from J, the junction kept 3 bases outside the gene matches. The germline V gene has CDR1 SGHAT and CDR2 FQNNGV. This CDR3 has 15 residues. CDR3 coding DNA: TGTGCCAGCAGCTTTCTAGCGGGAGGGATCTACGAGCAGTACTTC. It is translated as CASSFLAGGIYEQYF.

The chain combines TRBV25-1 with TRBJ2-7; perhaps D is TRBD1 or TRBD2 (5 bases each). Germline lookup yields CDR1 MGHDK and CDR2 SYGVNS. This CDR3 region has 13 residues. The V and J ends lost 0 bases and 7 bases respectively, with 10 bases between them. The CDR3 here is CASSEYNEGEQYF. The CDR3 coding sequence is TGTGCCAGCAGTGAATATAACGAGGGGGAGCAGTACTTC.

The V and J genes are TRBV5-1 and TRBJ1-3; D gene unclear. CDR1 SGHRS and CDR2 YFSETQ come from the germline V gene. The CDR3 runs 15 residues. Trimming pared 0 bases from V and 0 bases from J, leaving 7 bases between. CDR3: CASSLAGISGNTIYF. The CDR3 bases are TGCGCCAGCAGCTTGGCGGGAATCTCTGGAAACACCATATATTTT.

The chain joins TRBV10-3 to TRBJ1-1, with a possible D match to TRBD1 (5 bases). The CDR3 extends over 13 amino acids. Germline CDR1 ENHRY, CDR2 SYGVKD. Trimming removed 10 bases at V and 1 base at J, with 13 bases between. The DNA of the CDR3 is TGTGCCACAATACAGGAGAAGAACACTGAAGCTTTCTTT. As protein: CATIQEKNTEAFF.

The chain's CDR3 is CASSIAGTGGHYGYTF. The DNA for the CDR3 is TGTGCCAGCAGCATTGCCGGGACAGGGGGCCACTATGGCTACACCTTC. The chain uses TRBV7-9 and TRBJ1-2; 12 positions agree with TRBD1. V shed 5 bases and J 3 bases; nucleotides not matched to a gene: 7. The CDR3 totals 16 residues. Per the germline V gene, CDR1 is SEHNR and CDR2 is FQNEAQ (reference sequence).

The rearrangement joins TRBV23-1 to TRBJ1-2; tentatively, D is TRBD1 (6 bases). TRBV23-1 is given ORF status, its function remaining uncertain. The CDR3 is made up of 15 amino acids. The V end was cut by 3 bases, the J end by 2 bases, with 13 bases between. The CDR3: CASSHRDIKNYGYTF. CDR3 DNA: TGCGCCAGCAGTCACAGGGACATAAAAAACTATGGCTACACCTTC.

V is TRBV15 and J is TRBJ1-2; D is ambiguous. Germline V CDR1 and CDR2: LNHNV, YYDKDF (reference sequence). The CDR3 contains 14 residues. V was pared by 2 bases and J by 2 bases, with 9 bases between. Written as DNA, the CDR3 is TGTGCCACCAGCAGACAAGCGGGGAACTATGGCTACACCTTC. It specifies CATSRQAGNYGYTF. Variable domain in full (rest from reference TRBV15 and TRBJ1-2): DAMVIQNPRYQVTQFGKPVTLSCSQTLNHNVMYWYQQKSSQAPKLLFHYYDKDFNNEADTPDNFQSRRPNTSFCFLDIRSPGLGDTAMYLCATSRQAGNYGYTFGSGTRLTVV.

This chain uses TRBV19 with TRBJ1-4; TRBD1 agrees at 7 bases. This CDR3 contains 15 residues. Trimming took 2 bases from V and 4 from J; bases not matched to a gene: 4. Germline CDR1 LNHDA, CDR2 SQIVND (reference sequence). The CDR3, as DNA: TGTGCCAGTAGTATAAGGGGGCATGGTAATGAAAAACTGTTTTTT. Protein sequence: CASSIRGHGNEKLFF.

The chain links TRBV19 to TRBJ2-1; D is uncertain. Germline V gene data show CDR1 as LNHDA and CDR2 as SQIVND (reference sequence). This CDR3 is 12 amino acids long. Trimming removed 8 bases at V and 7 bases at J, with 12 bases between. CDR3 residues: CASGTLRNEQFF. In nucleotides, the CDR3 is TGTGCCAGTGGAACCCTTAGGAATGAGCAGTTCTTC.

The gene calls are TRBV5-6 and TRBJ2-2; 10 bases agree with TRBD2. The trim removed 4 bases at V and 3 bases at J, leaving 3 bases unmatched. Per the germline V gene, CDR1 is SGHDT and CDR2 is YYEEEE. There are 15 residues in the CDR3. CDR3 nucleotides: TGTGCCAGCAGCCTAGCGGGGGCTTACACCGGGGAGCTGTTTTTT. Protein product: CASSLAGAYTGELFF.

The chain recombines TRBV7-3 with TRBJ1-1; tentatively, D is TRBD1 (6 bases). V lost 3 bases and J 5 bases, leaving 10 bases between the germline ends. CDR3 size: 13 residues. Germline V gene sequence: CDR1 SGHTA, CDR2 FQGTGA. CDR3 nucleotide sequence: TGTGCCAGCAGCTTCGGAGGGGGGACTGAAGCTTTCTTT. Translated, it gives CASSFGGGTEAFF.

The V gene is TRBV11-1, the J gene TRBJ2-7; D might be TRBD1 (6 bases). Germline CDR1 reads SGHAT; CDR2 reads FQDESV (reference sequence). V lost 1 base and J lost 0, with 13 bases in between. This CDR3 has 16 residues. Here the CDR3 reads CASSLDRDTYSYEQYF. In nucleotides, the CDR3 is TGTGCCAGCAGCTTAGACAGGGATACTTACTCCTACGAGCAGTACTTC.

This chain's CDR3 is CASSPPLPTYEQYF. In DNA, the CDR3 is TGTGCCAGCTCACCACCTCTCCCCACCTACGAGCAGTACTTC. The chain links TRBV18 to TRBJ2-7; D gene uncertain. The CDR3 extends over 14 amino acids. V was cut by 0 bases and J by 2 bases, with 8 bases left in between. The V gene's germline CDR1 is KGHSH and CDR2 LQKENI. Together with reference TRBV18 and TRBJ2-7, the CDR3 gives the full variable domain: NAGVMQNPRHLVRRRGQEARLRCSPMKGHSHVYWYRQLPEEGLKFMVYLQKENIIDESGMPKERFSAEFPKEGPSILRIQQVVRGDSAAYFCASSPPLPTYEQYFGPGTRLTVT.

CDR3 loop: CATSRNSGKNEQFF. The CDR3 DNA sequence: TGTGCCACCAGCAGAAATAGCGGAAAGAATGAGCAGTTCTTC. The chain has TRBV15 and TRBJ2-1, with D perhaps TRBD2 (6 bases). CDR1 and CDR2 from the germline V gene are LNHNV and YYDKDF (reference sequence). The CDR3 is 14 amino acids. V was clipped by 2 bases and J by 7 bases, with 12 bases between them.

The chain links TRBV25-1 to TRBJ2-5; 14 nucleotides match TRBD2. Germline V lookup: CDR1 MGHDK, CDR2 SYGVNS. With V trimmed by 6 bases and J by 5 bases, 8 bases remained unmatched. The CDR3 has 16 amino acids. CDR3 sequence (DNA): TGTGCCAGCAGCCTACCGGGACTAGCGGGAGCGGAGACCCAGTACTTC. Encoded protein: CASSLPGLAGAETQYF.

The V call is TRBV20-1, the J call TRBJ1-2, with D possibly being TRBD1 (6 bases). Trimming took off 1 base at V and 12 bases at J, with 12 bases between the two ends. CDR3 length: 11 residues. Germline CDR1 is DFQATT and CDR2 is SNEGSKA (reference sequence). The CDR3 reads CSARVDRFDTF. In DNA, the CDR3 is TGCAGTGCTAGAGTCGACAGGTTTGACACCTTC.